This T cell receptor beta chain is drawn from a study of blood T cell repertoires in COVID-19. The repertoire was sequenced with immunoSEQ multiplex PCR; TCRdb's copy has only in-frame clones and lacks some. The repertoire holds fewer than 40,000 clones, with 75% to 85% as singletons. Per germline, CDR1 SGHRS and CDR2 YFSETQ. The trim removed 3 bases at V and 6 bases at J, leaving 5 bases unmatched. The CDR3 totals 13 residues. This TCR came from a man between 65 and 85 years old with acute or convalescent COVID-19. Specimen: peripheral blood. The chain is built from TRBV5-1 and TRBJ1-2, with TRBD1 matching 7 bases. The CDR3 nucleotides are TGCGCCAGCAGCTCGACAGGGTCCGATGGCTACACCTTC. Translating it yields CASSSTGSDGYTF.